The present T cell receptor beta chain was sequenced within a study of cytomegalovirus exposure and HLA in healthy donors. Study results and limitations: Researchers had no immune exposure information except CMV serostatus available. The likely origin of a cluster of highly shared sequence variants was a sequencing artifact.

Concerning this clone itself: Its specificity is unknown.

PCR amplification relied on 60 Vbeta primers (plus 13 Jbeta primers). Assay used: immunoSEQ multiplex PCR; TCRdb lists only in-frame clones, some missing. The sample holds 170,000 or so clones, roughly four fifths seen once. Trimming removed 4 bases at V and 0 bases at J, with 7 bases between. The CDR3 is 13 amino acids. From germline, CDR1 is LNHDA and CDR2 SQIVND (reference sequence). The V and J genes are TRBV19 and TRBJ2-7; TRBD2 is a possible D gene (5 bases). The sequenced sample was PBMCs. This clonotype was sampled from a man between 18 and 35 years old in good health and CMV-seronegative. The CDR3 DNA reads as TGTGCCAGTAGTAGGGCGGGCTCCTACGAGCAGTACTTC. Its protein is CASSRAGSYEQYF.